Below, 8 T cell receptor beta chains from the same sample are listed, as sequenced in a study of radiation and T cells in renal cell carcinoma. The time point is: blood 4 weeks post-SBRT, at nephrectomy. Treatment indicated: 15 Gy SBRT to primary tumor, nephrectomy 4 weeks later. Sequencing used immunoSEQ multiplex PCR; TCRdb keeps in-frame clones, though not all of them. The table includes about 78,000 clones, around 89% detected once. Material: blood, obtained from a patient whose treatment included radiotherapy and nephrectomy. Receptor source: a woman in her 70s with renal cell carcinoma.

This clone was counted once. The rearrangement uses TRBV29-1 and TRBJ2-7; the D gene is possibly TRBD2 (5 bases). Trimming shortened V by 6 bases and J by 5 bases, and 17 bases separated the two germline ends. Germline assignment: CDR1 SQVTM and CDR2 ANQGSEA. The CDR3 is 13 residues long. CDR3 in DNA: TGCAGCGTGAGGGTGAGCGCCGGGAACGAGCAGTACTTC. Its protein is CSVRVSAGNEQYF.

This clone was picked up a small number of times. This chain links TRBV28 with TRBJ1-1; 8 nucleotides align to TRBD1. The CDR3 spans 11 residues. Germline V gene sequence: CDR1 MDHEN, CDR2 SYDVKM. V trimming: 5 bases; J trimming: 8 bases; junction bases outside the gene matches: 1. The CDR3 region has the DNA TGTGCCAGCAGTCGGGACAGGGAAGCTTTCTTT. This sequence encodes CASSRDREAFF.

The V call is TRBV27, the J call TRBJ2-1; no firm D call. Germline V CDR1 and CDR2: MNHEY, SMNVEV (reference sequence). The CDR3 runs 13 residues. The ends were cut back, 6 bases at V and 7 bases at J, with 13 bases in the middle. The CDR3 sequence is CASSSGRANEQFF. DNA for the CDR3: TGTGCCAGCAGCTCCGGACGGGCGAATGAGCAGTTCTTC.

V is TRBV27 and J is TRBJ1-1; 8 bases align to TRBD1. J lost 4 bases, V lost 5 bases, and 6 bases had no gene match. Germline V gene sequence: CDR1 MNHEY, CDR2 SMNVEV (reference sequence). CDR3 length equals 14 residues. Here the CDR3 reads CASSLRQGATEAFF. The CDR3 DNA sequence: TGTGCCAGCAGTCTACGGCAGGGGGCCACTGAAGCTTTCTTT.

The chain carries TRBV28 and TRBJ2-3; 10 positions match TRBD2. J lost 4 bases, V lost 6 bases, and 4 bases had no gene match. The CDR3 loop spans 14 amino acids. Looked up from germline, CDR1 is MDHEN and CDR2 is SYDVKM. CDR3 loop: CASRTGTSADTQYF. The CDR3 nucleotides are TGTGCCAGCAGAACCGGGACTAGCGCAGATACGCAGTATTTT.

This clone was seen only once. The sample holds other DNA sequences that translate to the same CDR3. V is TRBV9 and J is TRBJ2-7, with D possibly TRBD2 on 5 matching bases. CDR3 length: 12 residues. Germline CDR1 and CDR2: SGDLS and YYNGEE. Trimming took 0 bases from V and 6 from J, leaving 7 bases between them. The CDR3 coding sequence is TGTGCCAGCAGCGTAGACCGGGGCGAGCAGTACTTC. Amino acids: CASSVDRGEQYF.

V gene TRBV9 combines with J gene TRBJ1-4; D is ambiguous. The CDR3 sequence is 14 residues long. Trimming left V 5 bases short and J 5 bases short, with 13 bases between. Germline V gives CDR1 SGDLS, CDR2 YYNGEE. The CDR3 spells CASSSLTGNEKLFF. CDR3 nucleotides: TGTGCCAGCAGTAGTTTGACGGGAAATGAAAAACTGTTTTTT.

This clone has just a few counts. The chain joins TRBV18 to TRBJ1-1, with D possibly TRBD1 on 5 matching bases. V dropped 6 bases and J dropped 1 base, with 9 bases sitting between them. CDR1 is KGHSH and CDR2 is LQKENI in the germline V gene. This CDR3 is 13 amino acids long. For the CDR3, the DNA is TGTGCCAGCTCGTCAGGGACGAACACTGAAGCTTTCTTT. Translating it yields CASSSGTNTEAFF.